This record looks at one TCR beta chain sequence and its context. This sample is part of a study of blood T cell repertoires in COVID-19. At the level of the study: The origin of the acute and convalescent COVID-19 samples was the United States, Italy and Spain. PBMCs, B-cell-depleted T cells, or T cells were the source of the cDNA or gDNA that made up the material.

V gave up 5 bases and J gave up 5 bases, with 15 bases separating them. CDR3 length: 15 amino acids. The germline CDR1 and CDR2 sequences are LNHDA and SQIVND (reference sequence). Sequencing used immunoSEQ multiplex PCR; TCRdb keeps in-frame clones, though not all of them. The repertoire holds approximately 260,000 clones, with 85% to 90% as singletons. The sequenced sample consisted of peripheral blood. This clonotype was sampled from a woman aged 40 to 49 with acute or convalescent COVID-19. J is TRBJ2-2 and V is TRBV19, with a tentative D call TRBD1 (6 bases). CDR3 sequence (DNA): TGTGCCAGTAGTTCACCAGGGGCAGGGACCGGGGAGCTGTTTTTT. Its translation: CASSSPGAGTGELFF.